These 14 T cell receptor beta chains share one sample of origin, sequenced in a study of neurological immune-mediated disorders. MiXCR, applied by TCRdb to the 5' RACE reads, yields one record per CDR3 protein. Here the sample spans approximately 16,000 distinct CDR3 sequences, about 20% being singletons. The sequencing sample was made of PBMCs. The receptor set was obtained from a man between 50 and 59 years old in good health.

This clonotype was detected many times. This chain uses TRBV7-8 with TRBJ2-2; a weak D match, TRBD2 (5 bases). This CDR3 is 16 amino acids long. V was clipped by 4 bases and J by 1 base, with 13 bases between them. Germline-derived CDR1 and CDR2 are SGHVS and FQNEAQ. This CDR3 reads CASSWDRGVNTGELFF. CDR3 coding DNA: TGTGCCAGCAGCTGGGATCGGGGAGTGAACACCGGGGAGCTGTTTTTT. Full variable domain (missing parts from reference TRBV7-8 and TRBJ2-2): GAGVSQSPRYKVAKRGQDVALRCDPISGHVSLFWYQQALGQGPEFLTYFQNEAQLDKSGLPSDRFFAERPEGSVSTLKIQRTQQEDSAVYLCASSWDRGVNTGELFFGEGSRLTVL.

This clonotype came up many times. The chain has TRBV5-1 and TRBJ2-1; D is possibly TRBD2 (6 bases). V lost 4 bases and J 1 base, leaving 15 bases between the germline ends. This CDR3 region has 16 residues. The germline V gene encodes CDR1 SGHRS and CDR2 YFSETQ. The CDR3 is CASSLDVGTSYNEQFF. In DNA, the CDR3 is TGCGCCAGCAGCCTAGACGTAGGGACTTCCTACAATGAGCAGTTCTTC.

This clonotype was detected ten times or more. As DNA, the CDR3 is TGTGCCAGCAGCGTAGGAGGCCTAGCGGGAGTTCGTGAGCAGTTCTTC. Amino acids: CASSVGGLAGVREQFF. The chain combines TRBV9 with TRBJ2-1, with TRBD2 identical over 10 bases. Germline V gives CDR1 SGDLS, CDR2 YYNGEE. The CDR3 has 16 amino acids. Trimming removed 0 bases from V and 9 bases from J; junction bases left unmatched: 9. Full variable domain (remainder filled in from reference TRBV9 and TRBJ2-1): DSGVTQTPKHLITATGQRVTLRCSPRSGDLSVYWYQQSLDQGLQFLIQYYNGEERAKGNILERFSAQQFPDLHSELNLSSLELGDSALYFCASSVGGLAGVREQFFGPGTRLTVL.

This clonotype has at least ten counts. This chain connects TRBV5-1 to TRBJ2-3, with 9 bases identical to TRBD2. The V and J ends lost 0 bases and 2 bases, in that order; junction bases with no gene match: 7. There are 17 residues in the CDR3. The germline gives CDR1 SGHRS, CDR2 YFSETQ. The CDR3 DNA sequence: TGCGCCAGCAGCTTGGCCCCGAGCGGGAGGTCCACAGATACGCAGTATTTT. Translation: CASSLAPSGRSTDTQYF.

Many counts were recorded for this clonotype. The rearrangement uses TRBV18 and TRBJ1-4; D is possibly TRBD1 (5 bases). Trimming cost V 3 bases and J 1 base, with 12 bases left between them. This CDR3 is built from 16 residues. The germline gives CDR1 KGHSH, CDR2 LQKENI. CDR3 protein: CASSPLPGLTNEKLFF. CDR3 bases: TGTGCCAGCTCACCCCTCCCAGGGTTAACTAATGAAAAACTGTTTTTT.

In its sample, this clonotype was seen many times. The V gene is TRBV28, the J gene TRBJ1-5; no firm D call. Germline CDR1 reads MDHEN; CDR2 reads SYDVKM. The CDR3 is 16 amino acids. The V and J ends lost 4 bases and 0 bases respectively, with 13 bases between them. The CDR3 loop is CASSSIRSTSNQPQHF. CDR3 sequence (DNA): TGTGCCAGCAGTTCCATACGGTCTACTAGCAATCAGCCCCAGCATTTT. Based on the CDR3 plus reference TRBV28 and TRBJ1-5, the full variable domain is DVKVTQSSRYLVKRTGEKVFLECVQDMDHENMFWYRQDPGLGLRLIYFSYDVKMKEKGDIPEGYSVSREKKERFSLILESASTNQTSMYLCASSSIRSTSNQPQHFGDGTRLSIL.

This clonotype is labeled medium-sized. The chain has TRBV12-3 or TRBV12-4 and TRBJ2-7; 9 positions agree with TRBD1. Losses at the gene ends were 7 bases for V and 1 base for J; bases not matched to a gene: 8. This CDR3 spans 15 amino acids. CDR3 sequence reads: CASIGTGRTSYEQYF. The DNA of the CDR3 is TGTGCCAGCATCGGGACAGGGCGAACTTCCTACGAGCAGTACTTC.

This clonotype was observed at least ten times. The CDR3 region is CSARDWTSGSSYNEQFF. CDR3 in DNA: TGCAGTGCTAGAGATTGGACTAGCGGTAGCTCCTACAATGAGCAGTTCTTC. The gene calls are TRBV20-1 and TRBJ2-1, with 10 bases fitting TRBD2. CDR3 length: 17 residues. With V trimmed by 0 bases and J by 0 bases, 5 bases remained unmatched. CDR1 DFQATT and CDR2 SNEGSKA come from the germline V gene (reference sequence).

This clonotype was found many times. This chain links TRBV7-8 with TRBJ1-2, with TRBD1 as a possible D gene (6 bases). The germline V gene has CDR1 SGHVS and CDR2 FQNEAQ. Trimming shortened V by 2 bases and J by 7 bases, and 32 bases separated the two germline ends. This CDR3 spans 20 amino acids. CDR3 bases: TGTGCCAGCAGCTTATTTTTTCGACTCGGATCACTCCAGGGGTTTAGTGGCTACACCTTC. It codes for CASSLFFRLGSLQGFSGYTF.

This clonotype was counted ten times or more. This rearrangement joins TRBV7-2 to TRBJ2-5; no clear D. Per the germline V gene, CDR1 is SGHTA and CDR2 is FQGNSA. CDR3 length equals 13 residues. V lost 8 bases, J lost 1 base, and 11 bases lay in between. The CDR3 region is CASSFGFQETQYF. The CDR3 nucleotides read TGTGCCAGCTCCTTTGGATTCCAAGAGACCCAGTACTTC. Variable domain in full (rest from reference TRBV7-2 and TRBJ2-5): GAGVSQSPSNKVTEKGKDVELRCDPISGHTALYWYRQSLGQGLEFLIYFQGNSAPDKSGLPSDRFSAERTGGSVSTLTIQRTQQEDSAVYLCASSFGFQETQYFGPGTRLLVL.

This clonotype was detected only a few times. The chain employs TRBV7-9 and TRBJ2-1, with unresolved D. V was cut by 5 bases and J by 9 bases, with 14 bases left in between. Germline CDR1 is SEHNR and CDR2 is FQNEAQ (reference sequence). The CDR3 spans 13 residues. DNA for the CDR3: TGTGCCAGCAGCCCCGAAGGGCACGCTGAGCAGTTCTTC. It yields the protein CASSPEGHAEQFF.

This clonotype has at least ten counts. This chain connects TRBV12-3 or TRBV12-4 to TRBJ2-3; 8 nucleotides match TRBD2. The CDR3 sequence is 14 residues long. The J segment lost 4 bases and the V segment lost 3 bases, leaving 3 bases of the junction unmatched. The CDR3, as DNA: TGTGCCAGCAGTTTTGCGGGGGGCCCAGATACGCAGTATTTT. This translates into CASSFAGGPDTQYF.

Only one count was recorded for this clonotype. V usage is TRBV20-1 and J usage is TRBJ2-3; 11 bases line up with TRBD2. The CDR3 consists of 13 residues. In germline, CDR1 is DFQATT, CDR2 SNEGSKA (reference sequence). The CDR3 DNA reads as TGCAGATTAGCGGGAGGGCCGGGGGATACGCAGTATTTT. This translates into CRLAGGPGDTQYF.

The chain is built from TRBV13 and TRBJ2-7; 13 bases agree with TRBD2. CDR3 length: 17 residues. Per the germline V gene, CDR1 is PRHDT and CDR2 is FYEKMQ (reference sequence). Trimming cost V 4 bases and J 1 base; bases outside gene matches: 7. CDR3: CASSSKGLAGPSYEQYF. CDR3 sequence (DNA): TGTGCCAGCAGCTCAAAGGGACTAGCGGGACCATCCTACGAGCAGTACTTC.